This T cell receptor (beta chain) was documented in a study of shared clonotypes between healthy human individuals. Study information: CD8 memory received one plate per donor, CD8 naive two, CD4 memory three and CD4 naive three.

Trimming shortened V by 0 bases and J by 7 bases, and 7 bases separated the two germline ends. The CDR3 length is 13 residues. The germline V gene encodes CDR1 MNHEY and CDR2 SMNVEV (reference sequence). Naive CD8 isolation took CD45RO-negative cells positively selected for CCR7 and excluded terminally differentiated effector memory CD45RA+ cells. A word on this clone: The target antigen is unknown.

Study observations and caveats: Naive subsets generally had larger estimated richness than memory subsets. Compared with clonotypes that all four donors shared, non-shared clonotypes had lower generation probabilities.

Using immunoSEQ multiplex PCR, the repertoire was profiled, and TCRdb retains in-frame clones only, with some absent. Of some 2 million clones in the sample, approximately 94% were seen once. The sequence derives from a man between 18 and 29 years old in good health. The chain links TRBV27 to TRBJ2-1, with D unresolved. The sequenced material came from naive CD8+ T cells sorted from blood. CDR3 DNA sequence: TGTGCCAGCAGTTTATCGAGTATGAATGAGCAGTTCTTC. This gives the protein CASSLSSMNEQFF.